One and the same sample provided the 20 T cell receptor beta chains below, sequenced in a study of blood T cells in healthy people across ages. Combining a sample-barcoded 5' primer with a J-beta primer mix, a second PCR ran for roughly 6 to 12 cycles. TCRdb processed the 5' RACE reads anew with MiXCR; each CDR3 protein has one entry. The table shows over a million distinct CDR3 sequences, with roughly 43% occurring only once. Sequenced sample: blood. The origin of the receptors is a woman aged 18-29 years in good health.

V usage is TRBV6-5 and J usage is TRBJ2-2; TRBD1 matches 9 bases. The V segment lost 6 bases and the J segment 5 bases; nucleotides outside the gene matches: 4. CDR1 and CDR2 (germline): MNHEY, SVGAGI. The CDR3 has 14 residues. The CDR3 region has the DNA TGTGCCAGCAGAGGGGACAGGGCTACCGGGGAGCTGTTTTTT. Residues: CASRGDRATGELFF.

The DNA of the CDR3 is TGCAGTGCTAGAGACCCCAGGAGCTCCTACAATGAGCAGTTCTTC. It translates to CSARDPRSSYNEQFF. This chain links TRBV20-1 with TRBJ2-1; unclear D gene. This CDR3 is built from 15 residues. Per germline, CDR1 DFQATT and CDR2 SNEGSKA (reference sequence). The V end was cut by 0 bases, the J end by 0 bases, with 9 bases between.

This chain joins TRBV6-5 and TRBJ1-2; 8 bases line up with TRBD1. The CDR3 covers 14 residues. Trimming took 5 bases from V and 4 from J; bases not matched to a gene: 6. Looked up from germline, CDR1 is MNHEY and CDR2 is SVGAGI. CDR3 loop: CASSHRGTGYGYTF. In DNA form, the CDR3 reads TGTGCCAGCAGTCACAGGGGGACAGGCTATGGCTACACCTTC.

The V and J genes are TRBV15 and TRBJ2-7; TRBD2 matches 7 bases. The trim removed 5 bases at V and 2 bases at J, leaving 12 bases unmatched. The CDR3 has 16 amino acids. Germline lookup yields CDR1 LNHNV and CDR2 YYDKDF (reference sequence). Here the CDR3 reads CATSYGRREFPYEQYF. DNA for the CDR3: TGTGCCACCAGCTATGGGAGGCGGGAGTTCCCCTACGAGCAGTACTTC.

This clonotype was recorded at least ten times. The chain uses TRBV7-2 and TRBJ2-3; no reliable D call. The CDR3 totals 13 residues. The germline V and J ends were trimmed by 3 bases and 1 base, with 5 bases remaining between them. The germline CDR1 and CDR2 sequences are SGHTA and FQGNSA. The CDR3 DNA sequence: TGTGCCAGCAGCTTTGGAGGCACAGATACGCAGTATTTT. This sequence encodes CASSFGGTDTQYF.

The CDR3 nucleotides are TGTGCCAGCAGCTTCCTGGGGGGTGACACTGAAGCTTTCTTT. This encodes CASSFLGGDTEAFF. This chain connects TRBV7-2 to TRBJ1-1, with TRBD1 as a possible D gene (5 bases). CDR3 size: 14 residues. V was shortened by 3 bases and J by 3 bases, with 11 bases between the two germline ends. Germline loops: CDR1 SGHTA, CDR2 FQGNSA.

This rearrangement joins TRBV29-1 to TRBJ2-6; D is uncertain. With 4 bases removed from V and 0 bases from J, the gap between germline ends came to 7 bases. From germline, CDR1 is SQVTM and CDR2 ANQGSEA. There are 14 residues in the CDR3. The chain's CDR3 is CSVAYGSGANVLTF. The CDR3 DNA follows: TGCAGCGTTGCCTATGGCTCTGGGGCCAACGTCCTGACTTTC.

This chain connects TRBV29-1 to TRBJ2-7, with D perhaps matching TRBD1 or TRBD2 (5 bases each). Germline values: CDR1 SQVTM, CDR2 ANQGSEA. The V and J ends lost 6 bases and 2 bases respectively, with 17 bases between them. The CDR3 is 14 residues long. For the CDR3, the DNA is TGCAGCGTAACAAGAGGGATAGGGGCCTACGAGCAGTACTTC. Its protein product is CSVTRGIGAYEQYF.

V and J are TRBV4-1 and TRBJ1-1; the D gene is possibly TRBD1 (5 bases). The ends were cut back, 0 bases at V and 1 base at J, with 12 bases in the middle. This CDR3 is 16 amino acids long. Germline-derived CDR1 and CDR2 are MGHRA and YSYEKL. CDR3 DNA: TGCGCCAGCAGCCAAGATTCAGGGCAGACGAACACTGAAGCTTTCTTT. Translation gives CASSQDSGQTNTEAFF.

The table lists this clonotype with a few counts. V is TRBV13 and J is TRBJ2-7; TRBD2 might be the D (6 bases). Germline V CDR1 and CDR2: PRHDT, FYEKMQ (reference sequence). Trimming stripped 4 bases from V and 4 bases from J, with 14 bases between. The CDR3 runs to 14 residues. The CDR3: CASSSTGELYEQYF. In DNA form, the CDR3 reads TGTGCCAGCAGCTCTACGGGGGAGTTGTACGAGCAGTACTTC. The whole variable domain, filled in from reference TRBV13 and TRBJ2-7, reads AAGVIQSPRHLIKEKRETATLKCYPIPRHDTVYWYQQGPGQDPQFLISFYEKMQSDKGSIPDRFSAQQFSDYHSELNMSSLELGDSALYFCASSSTGELYEQYFGPGTRLTVT.

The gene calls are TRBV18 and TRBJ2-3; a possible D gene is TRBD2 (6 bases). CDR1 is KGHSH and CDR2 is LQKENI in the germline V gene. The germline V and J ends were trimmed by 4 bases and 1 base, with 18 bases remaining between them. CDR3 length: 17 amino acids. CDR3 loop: CASSRLRDSGRTDTQYF. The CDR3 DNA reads TGTGCCAGCTCACGGCTTAGAGATAGCGGACGCACAGATACGCAGTATTTT.

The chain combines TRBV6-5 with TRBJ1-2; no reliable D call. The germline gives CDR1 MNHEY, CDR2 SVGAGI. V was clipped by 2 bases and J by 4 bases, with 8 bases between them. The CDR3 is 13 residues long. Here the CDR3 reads CASSYAPLYGYTF. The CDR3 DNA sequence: TGTGCCAGCAGTTACGCGCCACTCTATGGCTACACCTTC.

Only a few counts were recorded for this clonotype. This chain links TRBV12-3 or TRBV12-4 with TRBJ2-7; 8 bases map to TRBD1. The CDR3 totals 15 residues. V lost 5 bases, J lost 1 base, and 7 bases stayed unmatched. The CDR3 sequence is CASSRGQGGSYEQYF. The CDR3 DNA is TGTGCCAGCAGTCGAGGACAGGGTGGATCCTACGAGCAGTACTTC.

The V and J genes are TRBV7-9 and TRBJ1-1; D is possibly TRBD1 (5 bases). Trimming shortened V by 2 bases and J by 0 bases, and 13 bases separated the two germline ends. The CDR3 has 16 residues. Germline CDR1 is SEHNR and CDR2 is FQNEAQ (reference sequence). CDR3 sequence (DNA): TGTGCCAGCAGCTTAAGTGGGACTGTAATGAACACTGAAGCTTTCTTT. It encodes CASSLSGTVMNTEAFF.

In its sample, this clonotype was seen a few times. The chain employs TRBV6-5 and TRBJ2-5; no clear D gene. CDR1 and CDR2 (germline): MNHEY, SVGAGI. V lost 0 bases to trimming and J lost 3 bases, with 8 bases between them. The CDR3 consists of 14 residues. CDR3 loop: CASSYSTVKETQYF. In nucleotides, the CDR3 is TGTGCCAGCAGTTACTCAACAGTAAAAGAGACCCAGTACTTC.

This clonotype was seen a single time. This chain's CDR3 is CASSQEPGYNEQFF. The CDR3 coding sequence is TGCGCCAGCAGCCAAGAACCCGGCTACAATGAGCAGTTCTTC. The gene calls are TRBV4-1 and TRBJ2-1; D unresolved. The V and J ends lost 0 bases and 3 bases respectively, with 6 bases between them. Germline loops: CDR1 MGHRA, CDR2 YSYEKL. The CDR3 is 14 amino acids.

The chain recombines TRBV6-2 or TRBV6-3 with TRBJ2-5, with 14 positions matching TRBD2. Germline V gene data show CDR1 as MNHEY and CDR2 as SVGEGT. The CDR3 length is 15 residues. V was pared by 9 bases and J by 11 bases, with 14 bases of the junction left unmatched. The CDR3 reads CASLTAGLAGAEQYF. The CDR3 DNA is TGTGCCAGTCTGACGGCGGGACTAGCGGGAGCTGAGCAGTACTTC.

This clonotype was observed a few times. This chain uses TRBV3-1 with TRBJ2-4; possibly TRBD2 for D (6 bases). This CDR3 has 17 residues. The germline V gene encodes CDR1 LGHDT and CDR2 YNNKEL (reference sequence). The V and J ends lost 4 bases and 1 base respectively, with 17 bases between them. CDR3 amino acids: CASSPEGQGHAKNIQYF. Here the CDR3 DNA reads TGTGCCAGCAGCCCGGAGGGGCAGGGCCATGCCAAAAACATTCAGTACTTC.

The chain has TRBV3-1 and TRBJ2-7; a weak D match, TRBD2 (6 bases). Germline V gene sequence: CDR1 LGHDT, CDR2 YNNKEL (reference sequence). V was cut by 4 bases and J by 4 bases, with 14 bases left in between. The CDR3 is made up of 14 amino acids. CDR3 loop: CASSRLALAYEQYF. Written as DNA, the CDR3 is TGTGCCAGCAGCCGCCTGGCTCTAGCGTACGAGCAGTACTTC.

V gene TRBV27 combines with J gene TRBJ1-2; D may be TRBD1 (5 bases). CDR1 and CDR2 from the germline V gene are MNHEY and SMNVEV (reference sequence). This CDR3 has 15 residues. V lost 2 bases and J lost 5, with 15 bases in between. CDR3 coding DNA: TGTGCCAGCAGTTTAGCCGCAGGGCTACTATATGGCTACACCTTC. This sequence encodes CASSLAAGLLYGYTF.